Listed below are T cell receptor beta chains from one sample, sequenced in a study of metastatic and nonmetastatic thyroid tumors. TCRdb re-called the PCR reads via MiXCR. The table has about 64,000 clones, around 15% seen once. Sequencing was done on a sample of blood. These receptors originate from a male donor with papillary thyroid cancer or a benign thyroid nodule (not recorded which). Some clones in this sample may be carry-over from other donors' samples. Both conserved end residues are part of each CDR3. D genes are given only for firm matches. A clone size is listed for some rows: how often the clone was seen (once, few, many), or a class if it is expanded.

CDR3 protein: CASSLSGRGSYNEQFF; CDR3 DNA: TGTGCCAGCAGCCTCAGCGGGAGGGGCTCCTACAATGAGCAGTTCTTC; D gene: TRBD2; J gene: TRBJ2-1; V gene: TRBV9; clone size: many
CDR3 protein: CASSVGVGGDTQYF; CDR3 DNA: TGTGCCAGCAGCGTAGGAGTGGGGGGAGATACGCAGTATTTT; D gene: -; J gene: TRBJ2-3; V gene: TRBV9; clone size: -
CDR3 protein: CASSLGLAGGPDTQYF; CDR3 DNA: TGTGCCAGCAGCTTGGGACTAGCGGGAGGTCCAGATACGCAGTATTTT; D gene: TRBD2; J gene: TRBJ2-3; V gene: TRBV11-2; clone size: -
CDR3 protein: CASPPSVLVGMVNDEQFF; CDR3 DNA: TGTGCCAGCCCCCCCTCGGTACTAGTGGGTATGGTAAACGATGAGCAGTTCTTC; D gene: -; J gene: TRBJ2-1; V gene: TRBV28; clone size: -
CDR3 protein: CASSLNGGGDTIYF; CDR3 DNA: TGTGCCAGCAGTTTAAATGGAGGCGGGGACACCATATATTTT; D gene: -; J gene: TRBJ1-3; V gene: TRBV12-3/TRBV12-4; clone size: many
CDR3 protein: CAWSAPRYRAWGTEAFF; CDR3 DNA: TGTGCCTGGAGCGCCCCCCGGTATAGGGCTTGGGGCACTGAAGCTTTCTTT; D gene: -; J gene: TRBJ1-1; V gene: TRBV30; clone size: -
CDR3 protein: CASSYTTGGNQPHHF; CDR3 DNA: TGTGCCAGCAGTTACACTACAGGGGGCAATCAGCCCCATCATTTT; D gene: TRBD1; J gene: TRBJ1-5; V gene: TRBV6-2/TRBV6-3; clone size: few
CDR3 protein: CASSPRTGQNTEAFF; CDR3 DNA: TGTGCCAGCAGCCCCCGGACAGGGCAGAACACTGAAGCTTTCTTT; D gene: TRBD1; J gene: TRBJ1-1; V gene: TRBV9; clone size: many
CDR3 protein: CASWGTLQHEQYF; CDR3 DNA: TGTGCCAGCTGGGGGACTCTTCAACACGAGCAGTACTTC; D gene: -; J gene: TRBJ2-7; V gene: TRBV6-2/TRBV6-3; clone size: many
CDR3 protein: CASRGTSGSSYNEQFF; CDR3 DNA: TGTGCCAGCAGGGGGACTAGCGGGAGCTCCTACAATGAGCAGTTCTTC; D gene: TRBD2; J gene: TRBJ2-1; V gene: TRBV12-3/TRBV12-4; clone size: many
CDR3 protein: CATSRQMSGAQPQHF; CDR3 DNA: TGTGCCACCAGCAGACAGATGTCTGGTGCTCAGCCCCAGCATTTT; D gene: -; J gene: TRBJ1-5; V gene: TRBV15; clone size: many
CDR3 protein: CASSHEDRQLNYGYTF; CDR3 DNA: TGTGCCAGCAGCCATGAAGACAGACAGCTTAACTATGGCTACACCTTC; D gene: -; J gene: TRBJ1-2; V gene: TRBV4-2; clone size: many
CDR3 protein: CSATQGFGDADTQYF; CDR3 DNA: TGCAGTGCTACTCAGGGGTTCGGGGACGCAGATACGCAGTATTTT; D gene: -; J gene: TRBJ2-3; V gene: TRBV20-1; clone size: many
CDR3 protein: CASSPGSGYNEQFF; CDR3 DNA: TGTGCCAGCTCACCAGGGTCGGGGTACAATGAGCAGTTCTTC; D gene: -; J gene: TRBJ2-1; V gene: TRBV18; clone size: many
CDR3 protein: CASSPNTGEGYTF; CDR3 DNA: TGTGCCAGCAGTCCTAATACAGGGGAGGGCTACACCTTC; D gene: TRBD1; J gene: TRBJ1-2; V gene: TRBV27; clone size: many
CDR3 protein: CSARLQGTGEQYF; CDR3 DNA: TGCAGTGCTAGACTACAGGGGACAGGCGAGCAGTACTTC; D gene: TRBD1; J gene: TRBJ2-7; V gene: TRBV20-1; clone size: -
CDR3 protein: CASSPDSRGDGTEAFF; CDR3 DNA: TGTGCCAGCAGCCCCGACTCTCGTGGGGACGGCACTGAAGCTTTCTTT; D gene: -; J gene: TRBJ1-1; V gene: TRBV11-2; clone size: many
CDR3 protein: CASSYARGSYNEQFF; CDR3 DNA: TGTGCCAGCAGTTACGCCAGGGGGTCCTACAATGAGCAGTTCTTC; D gene: TRBD1; J gene: TRBJ2-1; V gene: TRBV6-5; clone size: many
CDR3 protein: CATSWGTSVTDTQYF; CDR3 DNA: TGTGCCACCAGCTGGGGGACTAGCGTCACAGATACGCAGTATTTT; D gene: TRBD2; J gene: TRBJ2-3; V gene: TRBV15; clone size: many
CDR3 protein: CATSDRFSYEQYF; CDR3 DNA: TGTGCCACCAGTGACAGGTTCTCCTACGAGCAGTACTTC; D gene: -; J gene: TRBJ2-7; V gene: TRBV24-1; clone size: many
CDR3 protein: CASSVVGSDTQYF; CDR3 DNA: TGTGCCAGCAGCGTAGTGGGCTCAGATACGCAGTATTTT; D gene: -; J gene: TRBJ2-3; V gene: TRBV9; clone size: many
CDR3 protein: CASSYWGRFNQPQHF; CDR3 DNA: TGTGCCAGCAGTTACTGGGGCAGATTCAATCAGCCTCAGCATTTT; D gene: -; J gene: TRBJ1-5; V gene: TRBV6-2/TRBV6-3; clone size: many
CDR3 protein: CASSEEGPSDGTGELFF; CDR3 DNA: TGTGCCAGCAGTGAAGAGGGACCCAGCGACGGCACCGGGGAGCTGTTTTTT; D gene: -; J gene: TRBJ2-2; V gene: TRBV2; clone size: medium-sized
CDR3 protein: CASSGDPTSGYTF; CDR3 DNA: TGTGCCAGCAGTGGAGACCCCACCAGCGGCTACACCTTC; D gene: -; J gene: TRBJ1-2; V gene: TRBV6-4; clone size: many
CDR3 protein: CASSRGTSGLRLYNEQFF; CDR3 DNA: TGTGCCAGCAGCCGTGGGACTAGCGGATTAAGACTTTACAATGAGCAGTTCTTC; D gene: TRBD2; J gene: TRBJ2-1; V gene: TRBV14; clone size: many
CDR3 protein: CASSSGQDYGYTF; CDR3 DNA: TGTGCCAGCAGCTCGGGACAGGACTATGGCTACACCTTC; D gene: TRBD1; J gene: TRBJ1-2; V gene: TRBV6-2/TRBV6-3; clone size: many
CDR3 protein: CAWSPTGQPQHF; CDR3 DNA: TGTGCATGGAGTCCGACGGGCCAGCCCCAGCATTTT; D gene: -; J gene: TRBJ1-5; V gene: TRBV30; clone size: -
CDR3 protein: CASSRASGTATTGELFF; CDR3 DNA: TGTGCCAGCAGTCGAGCCTCCGGGACAGCCACTACCGGGGAGCTGTTTTTT; D gene: TRBD1; J gene: TRBJ2-2; V gene: TRBV6-1; clone size: many
CDR3 protein: CASSSDRPPNQPQHF; CDR3 DNA: TGTGCCAGCAGTTCGGATAGGCCCCCCAATCAGCCCCAGCATTTT; D gene: -; J gene: TRBJ1-5; V gene: TRBV7-8; clone size: many
CDR3 protein: CACSPGYYEQYF; CDR3 DNA: TGTGCCTGTAGCCCTGGGTACTACGAGCAGTACTTC; D gene: -; J gene: TRBJ2-7; V gene: TRBV30; clone size: -
CDR3 protein: CASSQDLGLSYGYTF; CDR3 DNA: TGCGCCAGCAGCCAAGATTTGGGGCTTAGCTATGGCTACACCTTC; D gene: -; J gene: TRBJ1-2; V gene: TRBV4-3; clone size: -
CDR3 protein: CATSDTPNGEAFF; CDR3 DNA: TGTGCCACCAGTGATACCCCTAACGGTGAAGCTTTCTTT; D gene: -; J gene: TRBJ1-1; V gene: TRBV24-1; clone size: many
CDR3 protein: CASKFGGLAGGKDTGELFF; CDR3 DNA: TGTGCCAGCAAATTCGGGGGACTAGCGGGGGGGAAGGACACCGGGGAGCTGTTTTTT; D gene: TRBD2; J gene: TRBJ2-2; V gene: TRBV6-5; clone size: many
CDR3 protein: CASSLMGGGSDTQYF; CDR3 DNA: TGTGCCAGCAGCTTAATGGGGGGAGGGTCAGATACGCAGTATTTT; D gene: TRBD2; J gene: TRBJ2-3; V gene: TRBV11-2; clone size: once
CDR3 protein: CASTQGTESLRYTF; CDR3 DNA: TGTGCCAGCACCCAAGGGACAGAAAGCCTTCGTTACACCTTC; D gene: TRBD1; J gene: TRBJ1-2; V gene: TRBV6-1; clone size: many
CDR3 protein: CASRVAGAYEQYF; CDR3 DNA: TGTGCCTCAAGGGTGGCGGGAGCCTACGAGCAGTACTTC; D gene: TRBD2; J gene: TRBJ2-7; V gene: TRBV28; clone size: few
CDR3 protein: CASNKAGGNNEQFF; CDR3 DNA: TGTGCCAGCAACAAGGCGGGGGGAAACAATGAGCAGTTCTTC; D gene: TRBD2; J gene: TRBJ2-1; V gene: TRBV6-2/TRBV6-3; clone size: few
CDR3 protein: CASSQAPFRDSYNEQFF; CDR3 DNA: TGCGCCAGCAGCCAAGCACCTTTTAGGGATTCCTACAATGAGCAGTTCTTC; D gene: -; J gene: TRBJ2-1; V gene: TRBV4-1; clone size: many
CDR3 protein: CATIRDEMGYGYTF; CDR3 DNA: TGTGCCACCATTAGAGATGAAATGGGTTATGGCTACACCTTC; D gene: -; J gene: TRBJ1-2; V gene: TRBV15; clone size: few
CDR3 protein: CASSLTGQSGDNVLTF; CDR3 DNA: TGTGCCAGCAGCCTTACCGGACAGTCTGGGGACAACGTACTGACTTTC; D gene: -; J gene: TRBJ2-6; V gene: TRBV7-2; clone size: -
CDR3 protein: CASSLAGGQLNTEAFF; CDR3 DNA: TGCGCCAGCAGCTTGGCAGGGGGCCAGCTGAACACTGAAGCTTTCTTT; D gene: TRBD1; J gene: TRBJ1-1; V gene: TRBV5-1; clone size: many
CDR3 protein: CVSSLAAVPSYEQYF; CDR3 DNA: TGTGTCAGCAGCTTAGCGGCGGTGCCCTCCTACGAGCAGTACTTC; D gene: -; J gene: TRBJ2-7; V gene: TRBV7-2; clone size: -
CDR3 protein: CASSPGVKRLPNQPQHF; CDR3 DNA: TGTGCCAGCAGCCCGGGAGTGAAAAGGTTACCGAATCAGCCCCAGCATTTT; D gene: -; J gene: TRBJ1-5; V gene: TRBV7-8; clone size: -
CDR3 protein: CASSLELAGGGYLFF; CDR3 DNA: TGTGCCAGCAGTTTAGAGCTAGCGGGAGGTGGGTACCTGTTTTTT; D gene: TRBD2; J gene: TRBJ2-2; V gene: TRBV12-3/TRBV12-4; clone size: few
CDR3 protein: CASTGRRVYNEQFF; CDR3 DNA: TGTGCCAGCACCGGACGGAGAGTGTACAATGAGCAGTTCTTC; D gene: -; J gene: TRBJ2-1; V gene: TRBV6-2/TRBV6-3; clone size: many